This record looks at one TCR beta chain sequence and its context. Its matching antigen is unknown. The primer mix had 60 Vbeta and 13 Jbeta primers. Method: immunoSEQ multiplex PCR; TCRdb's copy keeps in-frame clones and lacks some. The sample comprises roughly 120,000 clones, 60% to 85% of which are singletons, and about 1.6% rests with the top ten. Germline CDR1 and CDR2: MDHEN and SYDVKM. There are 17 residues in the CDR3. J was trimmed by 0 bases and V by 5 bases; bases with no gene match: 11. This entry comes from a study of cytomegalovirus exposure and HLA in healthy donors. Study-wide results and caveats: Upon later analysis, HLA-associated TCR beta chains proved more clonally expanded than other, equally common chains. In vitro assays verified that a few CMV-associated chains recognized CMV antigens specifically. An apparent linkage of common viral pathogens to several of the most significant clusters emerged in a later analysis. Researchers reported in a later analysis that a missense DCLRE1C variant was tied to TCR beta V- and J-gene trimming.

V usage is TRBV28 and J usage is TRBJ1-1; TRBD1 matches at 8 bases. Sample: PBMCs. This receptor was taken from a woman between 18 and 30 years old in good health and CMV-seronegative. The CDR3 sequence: CASSPRGWDRLNTEAFF. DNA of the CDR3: TGTGCCAGCAGTCCTAGGGGTTGGGACAGGCTGAACACTGAAGCTTTCTTT.